A single T cell receptor (beta chain) is shown here with its context. The antigen is not known. These data come from a study of cytomegalovirus exposure and HLA in healthy donors. The germline V gene encodes CDR1 MNHEY and CDR2 SVGAGI. The CDR3 has 14 residues. Trimming left V 3 bases short and J 2 bases short, with 11 bases between. Whole-study findings and limits: Earlier analysis looked at TCR beta V segments, and most were productive about 87% or about 30% of the time.

The PCR used 60 Vbeta and 13 Jbeta primers. The protocol was immunoSEQ multiplex PCR, while the TCRdb copy is restricted to in-frame clones and leaves out a portion. The data contain about 140,000 clones, approximately 72% of them singletons. The TCR comes from an older woman in good health and CMV-seronegative. The chain employs TRBV6-5 and TRBJ2-7; TRBD2 is a possible D gene (6 bases). Material for sequencing was PBMCs. CDR3 in amino acids: CASSYTGGTYEQYF. The CDR3 bases are TGTGCCAGCAGTTATACTGGGGGGACCTACGAGCAGTACTTC.